This TCR beta chain was recorded in a study of cytomegalovirus exposure and HLA in healthy donors. Overall study context: HLA-typed donors were the source of about 85 million unique TCRs held in an early data release.

CDR1 is KGHSH, CDR2 LQKENI, per germline. V lost 0 bases, J lost 7 bases, and 10 bases stayed unmatched. The length of the CDR3 is 17 residues. The study's findings and limits: Three CMV-associated chains proved CMV antigen-specific in vitro. A later look showed TCR association rates differing by HLA locus, highest for DRB1 and lowest for HLA-C. The classifier was said to identify cytomegalovirus status with high specificity and sensitivity.

PCR involved 60 Vbeta and 13 Jbeta primers. The table came from immunoSEQ multiplex PCR; TCRdb's copy has only in-frame clones and leaves some out. Recorded for this sample: 90,000 to 130,000 clones. About this clone itself: The antigen is undetermined.

The chain employs TRBV18 and TRBJ1-2, with 11 bases fitting TRBD1. Sequences were obtained from PBMCs. This receptor was identified in a man aged 30 to 45 in good health and CMV-seronegative. CDR3 sequence reads: CASSPPVGTGGKVGYTF. CDR3 bases: TGTGCCAGCTCACCACCGGTCGGGACAGGGGGGAAGGTTGGCTACACCTTC. Combining the CDR3 with reference TRBV18 and TRBJ1-2 gives the whole variable domain NAGVMQNPRHLVRRRGQEARLRCSPMKGHSHVYWYRQLPEEGLKFMVYLQKENIIDESGMPKERFSAEFPKEGPSILRIQQVVRGDSAAYFCASSPPVGTGGKVGYTFGSGTRLTVV.